The source of this T cell receptor (beta chain) is a study of metastatic and nonmetastatic thyroid tumors. In the study overall: Repertoires from malignant and benign thyroid patients were compared across blood and tumor or nodule tissue. Study-wide results and limits: Malignant thyroid tumors reportedly had TCR beta diversity that was significantly higher than in benign nodules, in blood and tumor.

Trimming removed 3 bases at V and 7 bases at J, with 7 bases between. The CDR3 totals 12 residues. Germline CDR1 SGHNT, CDR2 YYREEE (reference sequence). This clone appeared many times. The antigen remains undetermined. Original processing methods: Across clinicopathological groups, CDR3 differences served as the basis for building a distant-metastasis classifier for papillary thyroid cancer. TCRdb recomputed clones from the PCR reads via MiXCR. The V and J calls shown here were made by TCRdb, not taken from the authors' results. Altogether approximately 86,000 clones are present, approximately 13% being singletons, with the ten largest covering around 10%. Patients had received no treatment of any kind before thyroid surgery.

Material for sequencing was tumor tissue. The chain has TRBV5-4 and TRBJ2-2, with D hard to call. This receptor was taken from a female donor with papillary thyroid cancer or a benign thyroid nodule (not recorded which). Some clones in this sample may be carry-over from other donors' samples. The CDR3, as DNA: TGTGCCAGCAGCTCCCCCGGCGGGGAGCTGTTTTTT. Amino acid sequence: CASSSPGGELFF.